The sequence of this T cell receptor (beta chain) was determined in a study of blood T cell repertoires in COVID-19. Turning to the study itself: Sample material is recorded as cDNA or gDNA derived from T cells, B-cell-depleted T cells, or PBMCs.

Profiled with immunoSEQ multiplex PCR; TCRdb holds only in-frame clones, not every one. This sample has approximately 200,000 clones, with more than 75% found just once. This clone occurred a few times. Germline-derived CDR1 and CDR2 are MNHEY and SVGAGI. With V trimmed by 0 bases and J by 4 bases, 3 bases remained unmatched. The CDR3 runs 16 residues. Sequenced material: peripheral blood. The receptor's source is a man aged 50 to 60 who had recovered from COVID-19. The V gene is TRBV6-5, the J gene TRBJ1-5; TRBD1 matches 10 bases. The CDR3, as DNA: TGTGCCAGCAGTTACTCCCGGGACAGGGGTAATCAGCCCCAGCATTTT. Translation: CASSYSRDRGNQPQHF.